This TCR beta chain emerged from a study of blood T cell repertoires in COVID-19. This CDR3 comprises 15 residues. The germline V gene encodes CDR1 MNHEY and CDR2 SMNVEV (reference sequence). The ends were cut back, 0 bases at V and 8 bases at J, with 14 bases in the middle. Clones were sequenced by immunoSEQ multiplex PCR, and TCRdb holds only the in-frame ones, with some missing. The table shows about 73,000 clones, with approximately 71% occurring only once. What was sequenced was peripheral blood. The sequence came from a man in his 70s with COVID-19, enrolled during active disease. The chain combines TRBV27 with TRBJ2-4, with D tentatively TRBD2 (5 bases). CDR3 sequence: CASSLSEGIWDIQYF. The CDR3 DNA reads as TGTGCCAGCAGTTTATCAGAGGGCATTTGGGACATTCAGTACTTC.